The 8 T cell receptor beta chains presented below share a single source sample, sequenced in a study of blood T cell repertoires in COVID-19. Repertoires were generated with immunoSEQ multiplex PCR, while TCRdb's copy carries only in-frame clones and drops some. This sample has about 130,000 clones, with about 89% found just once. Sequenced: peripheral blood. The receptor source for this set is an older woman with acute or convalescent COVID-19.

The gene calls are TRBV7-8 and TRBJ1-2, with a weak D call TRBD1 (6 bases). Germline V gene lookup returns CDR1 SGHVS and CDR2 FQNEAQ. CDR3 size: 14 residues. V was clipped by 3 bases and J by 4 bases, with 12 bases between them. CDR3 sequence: CASSLDSVVYGYTF. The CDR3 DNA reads TGTGCCAGCAGCTTGGACAGTGTAGTCTATGGCTACACCTTC.

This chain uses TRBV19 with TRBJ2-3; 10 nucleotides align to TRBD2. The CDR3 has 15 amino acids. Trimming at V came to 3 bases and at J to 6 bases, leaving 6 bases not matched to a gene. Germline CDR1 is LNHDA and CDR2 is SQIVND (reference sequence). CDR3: CASSIASGSSDTQYF. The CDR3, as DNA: TGTGCCAGTAGTATCGCTAGCGGGAGCTCGGATACGCAGTATTTT.

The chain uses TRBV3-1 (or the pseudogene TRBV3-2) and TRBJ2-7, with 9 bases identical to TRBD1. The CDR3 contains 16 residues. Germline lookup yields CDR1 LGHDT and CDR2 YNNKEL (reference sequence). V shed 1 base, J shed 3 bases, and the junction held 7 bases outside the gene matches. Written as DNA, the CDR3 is TGTGCCAGCAGCCAAGTACCCGGGACAGGGAACTACGAGCAGTACTTC. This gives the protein CASSQVPGTGNYEQYF.

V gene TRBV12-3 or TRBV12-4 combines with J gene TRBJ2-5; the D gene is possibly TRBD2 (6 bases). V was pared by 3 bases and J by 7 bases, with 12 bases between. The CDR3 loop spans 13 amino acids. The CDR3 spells CASSFFGEVTQYF. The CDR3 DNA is TGTGCCAGCAGTTTTTTCGGGGAGGTGACCCAGTACTTC.

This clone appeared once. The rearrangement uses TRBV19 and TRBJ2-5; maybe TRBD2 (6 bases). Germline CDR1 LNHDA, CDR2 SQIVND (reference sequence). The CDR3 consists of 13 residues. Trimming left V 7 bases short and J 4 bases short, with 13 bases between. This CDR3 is CASTFNGGETQYF. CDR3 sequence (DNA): TGTGCCAGTACCTTCAACGGGGGAGAGACCCAGTACTTC.

The CDR3, as DNA: TGTGCCAGCAGCTTGGCGGGAGGCTCTGAAGCTTTCTTT. This gives the protein CASSLAGGSEAFF. This chain joins TRBV5-4 and TRBJ1-1; D is undetermined. The CDR3 consists of 13 residues. Germline assignment: CDR1 SGHNT and CDR2 YYREEE (reference sequence). Deletions cut 0 bases from V and 6 bases from J, with 9 bases between.

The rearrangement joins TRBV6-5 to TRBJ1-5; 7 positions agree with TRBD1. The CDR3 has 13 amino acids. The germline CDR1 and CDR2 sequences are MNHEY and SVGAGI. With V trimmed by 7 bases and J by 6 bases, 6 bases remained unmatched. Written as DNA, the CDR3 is TGTGCCAGCACTACAGGGGCGGCTCAGCCCCAGCATTTT. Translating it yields CASTTGAAQPQHF.

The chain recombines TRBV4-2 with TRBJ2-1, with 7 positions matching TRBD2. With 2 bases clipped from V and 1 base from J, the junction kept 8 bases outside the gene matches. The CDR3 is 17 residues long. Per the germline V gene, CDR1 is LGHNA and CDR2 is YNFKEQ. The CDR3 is CASSQTTPGLSYNEQFF. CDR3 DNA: TGTGCCAGCAGCCAAACTACCCCGGGACTATCCTACAATGAGCAGTTCTTC.